A single sample is the source of the 25 T cell receptor beta chains below, sequenced in a study of early T cells in non-severe SARS-CoV-2 infection. TCRdb passed the 5' RACE reads through MiXCR, listing each CDR3 protein once. The repertoire holds tens of thousands of distinct CDR3 sequences, with 6% to 7% as singletons. This specimen consisted of whole blood, obtained at baseline. Every receptor here comes from an adult who was a healthcare worker with PCR-confirmed SARS-CoV-2 infection or an uninfected control (not recorded which).

This clonotype was found many times. DNA of the CDR3: TGTGCCAGCAGCCTCACCGGGACAGGGATCTACGAGCAGTACTTC. Residues: CASSLTGTGIYEQYF. The chain combines TRBV7-2 with TRBJ2-7; 9 bases align to TRBD1. Germline CDR1 and CDR2: SGHTA and FQGNSA. V shed 5 bases, J shed 3 bases, and the junction held 8 bases outside the gene matches. This CDR3 region has 15 residues.

Many counts were recorded for this clonotype. At one end, the junction sequence differs from germline, possibly due to a read error. The chain carries TRBV7-6 and TRBJ2-1, with D unclear. Per germline, CDR1 SGHVS and CDR2 FNYEAQ. The CDR3 consists of 15 residues. The CDR3 DNA reads TGTGCCAGCAGCTTGCAGGAACTATCCTCCAATGAGCAGTTCTTC. It translates to CASSLQELSSNEQFF. The variable domain in full, completed from reference TRBV7-6 and TRBJ2-1, reads GAGVSQSPRYKVTKRGQDVALRCDPISGHVSLYWYRQALGQGPEFLTYFNYEAQQDKSGLPNDRFSAERPEGSISTLTIQRTEQRDSAMYRCASSLQELSSNEQFFGPGTRLTVL.

The table lists this clonotype with many counts. The CDR3 nucleotides are TGCGCCAGCCGATACAGGGATAACACAGATACGCAGTATTTT. Translation gives CASRYRDNTDTQYF. This sequence joins TRBV5-1 and TRBJ2-3, with TRBD1 as a possible D gene (6 bases). With 7 bases removed from V and 2 bases from J, the gap between germline ends came to 14 bases. This CDR3 is 14 amino acids long. CDR1 is SGHRS and CDR2 is YFSETQ in the germline V gene.

This clonotype has more than one count but fewer than ten. The chain links TRBV10-3 to TRBJ2-1, with 8 bases identical to TRBD2. CDR3 length equals 16 residues. Germline CDR1 ENHRY, CDR2 SYGVKD. J gave up 9 bases and V 6 bases, and 16 bases lay outside the gene matches. The CDR3 loop reads CAISPGGTSGVPEQFF. In DNA form, the CDR3 reads TGTGCCATCAGCCCTGGGGGGACTAGTGGAGTTCCTGAGCAGTTCTTC.

This clonotype has at least ten counts. This chain connects TRBV21-1 to TRBJ1-5; TRBD1 is the table's D call, not checked against the DNA. TRBV21-1 has pseudogene status. The CDR3 sequence is 15 residues long. CDR3: CASSKGPGGNQPQHF. CDR3 sequence (DNA): TGTGCCAGCAGCAAAGGACCCGGGGGAAATCAGCCCCAGCATTTT.

The V and J genes are TRBV20-1 and TRBJ2-7; the D gene is possibly TRBD1 (5 bases). With 3 bases removed from V and 3 bases from J, the gap between germline ends came to 15 bases. CDR1 and CDR2 (germline): DFQATT, SNEGSKA (reference sequence). This CDR3 is built from 14 residues. The CDR3 reads CSASELGQGYEQYF. Written as DNA, the CDR3 is TGCAGTGCTAGTGAGTTGGGGCAGGGCTACGAGCAGTACTTC.

In this sample, this clonotype turned up a few times. V gene TRBV11-2 combines with J gene TRBJ1-1; D is uncertain. CDR1 SGHAT and CDR2 FQNNGV come from the germline V gene. CDR3 size: 11 residues. The germline V and J ends were trimmed by 5 bases and 6 bases, with 7 bases remaining between them. CDR3 protein: CASSQTAEAFF. CDR3 DNA: TGTGCCAGCAGCCAAACAGCTGAAGCTTTCTTT.

This clonotype was detected a few times. This sequence joins TRBV12-3 or TRBV12-4 and TRBJ2-3; no clear D gene. Trimming left V 6 bases short and J 8 bases short, with 15 bases between. The CDR3 length is 13 residues. CDR3 bases: TGTGCCAGCAGACCCGGCTTGTTTACTACGCAGTATTTT. Its protein product is CASRPGLFTTQYF.

The table lists this clonotype with a few counts. The V gene is TRBV20-1, the J gene TRBJ2-7; D may be TRBD2 (6 bases). CDR1 is DFQATT and CDR2 is SNEGSKA in the germline V gene (reference sequence). The V end lost 6 bases, the J end lost 7 bases, and 19 bases lay between the germline ends. The CDR3 contains 13 residues. CDR3 coding DNA: TGCAGTGCCCTTAGCCAACGGGCGGGAGAGCAGTACTTC. This translates into CSALSQRAGEQYF.

The sample holds a few counts of this clonotype. This chain links TRBV9 with TRBJ2-7; TRBD2 matches at 7 bases. CDR3 size: 17 residues. V was pared by 0 bases and J by 3 bases, with 12 bases of the junction left unmatched. Germline values: CDR1 SGDLS, CDR2 YYNGEE. The CDR3 reads CASSVGGTRDYDYEQYF. CDR3 nucleotides: TGTGCCAGCAGCGTAGGGGGAACCCGGGACTACGACTACGAGCAGTACTTC.

This clonotype was detected many times. This chain joins TRBV6-6 and TRBJ1-3; 9 bases are shared with TRBD1. Unmatched junction bases numbered 7, after V lost 0 bases and J lost 1 base. Germline CDR1 and CDR2: MNHNY and SVGAGI (reference sequence). CDR3 length: 18 amino acids. CDR3 coding DNA: TGTGCCAGCAGTTACTCTATCGCCGGGACAGGGTCTGGAAACACCATATATTTT. The encoded protein is CASSYSIAGTGSGNTIYF.

This clonotype was observed many times. The genes are TRBV2 and TRBJ2-3; D gene ambiguous. In germline, CDR1 is SNHLY, CDR2 FYNNEI. The CDR3 consists of 14 residues. V was pared by 3 bases and J by 8 bases, with 15 bases between. CDR3 sequence: CASSDSGPVGTQYF. The CDR3 DNA follows: TGTGCCAGCAGTGACTCAGGCCCCGTAGGTACGCAGTATTTT.

The rearrangement joins TRBV20-1 to TRBJ2-1; the D gene could be TRBD1 or TRBD2 (6 bases each). Trimming left V 0 bases short and J 5 bases short, with 26 bases between. The CDR3 totals 19 residues. Germline-derived CDR1 and CDR2 are DFQATT and SNEGSKA (reference sequence). CDR3 bases: TGCAGTGCTAGAGATTTTTGGGGGGCCCTCCATGTGTTTGACAATGAGCAGTTCTTC. This gives the protein CSARDFWGALHVFDNEQFF.

The chain employs TRBV6-2 or TRBV6-3 and TRBJ2-7; perhaps TRBD2 as D (5 bases). Germline V lookup: CDR1 MNHEY, CDR2 SVGEGT. The CDR3 has 15 amino acids. Deletions cut 8 bases from V and 4 bases from J, with 21 bases between. The CDR3 coding sequence is TGTGCCAGCGAGTCCCCCAGGACGGGATCTTACGAGCAGTACTTC. Amino acid sequence: CASESPRTGSYEQYF.

The V and J genes are TRBV10-2 and TRBJ2-5; D unresolved. The V end lost 2 bases, the J end lost 5 bases, and 6 bases lay between the germline ends. From germline, CDR1 is WSHSY and CDR2 SAAADI. The CDR3 consists of 12 residues. CDR3 region: CASSEVRETQYF. The CDR3 nucleotides are TGCGCCAGCAGTGAGGTTAGGGAGACCCAGTACTTC.

In its sample, this clonotype was seen many times. This rearrangement joins TRBV7-2 to TRBJ1-5, with a weak D call TRBD1 (6 bases). The CDR3 totals 15 residues. From germline, CDR1 is SGHTA and CDR2 FQGNSA. Trimming took 2 bases from V and 2 from J, leaving 10 bases between them. The CDR3 sequence is CASSLIWGRNQPQHF. In DNA, the CDR3 is TGTGCCAGCAGCTTAATTTGGGGGCGCAATCAGCCCCAGCATTTT. The variable domain in full, with the rest retrieved from reference TRBV7-2 and TRBJ1-5, is GAGVSQSPSNKVTEKGKDVELRCDPISGHTALYWYRQSLGQGLEFLIYFQGNSAPDKSGLPSDRFSAERTGGSVSTLTIQRTQQEDSAVYLCASSLIWGRNQPQHFGDGTRLSIL.

This clonotype was recorded at least ten times. The chain combines TRBV7-2 with TRBJ2-1; D gene unclear. This CDR3 comprises 12 residues. V dropped 5 bases and J dropped 8 bases, with 10 bases sitting between them. Germline CDR1 SGHTA, CDR2 FQGNSA. CDR3 protein: CASSHPSDEQFF. CDR3 coding DNA: TGTGCCAGCAGCCACCCTTCGGATGAGCAGTTCTTC.

The chain couples TRBV5-1 to TRBJ2-2, with a tentative D call TRBD2 (5 bases). V lost 0 bases and J lost 6, with 6 bases in between. CDR1 is SGHRS and CDR2 is YFSETQ in the germline V gene. This CDR3 has 13 amino acids. This chain's CDR3 is CASSLDGAGELFF. The DNA of the CDR3 is TGCGCCAGCAGCTTGGACGGGGCCGGGGAGCTGTTTTTT.

The sample holds many counts of this clonotype. The chain links TRBV5-1 to TRBJ1-2; D remains ambiguous. V lost 4 bases, J lost 7 bases, and 20 bases lay in between. Germline values: CDR1 SGHRS, CDR2 YFSETQ. The CDR3 is 15 amino acids. CDR3 in DNA: TGCGCCAGCAGCCCCTATTCGGGAATCGAGAGTGGCTACACCTTC. Translated, it gives CASSPYSGIESGYTF.

The table lists this clonotype with many counts. This chain links TRBV4-2 with TRBJ1-3, with 9 bases matching TRBD1. Germline CDR1 is LGHNA and CDR2 is YNFKEQ. V gave up 4 bases and J gave up 7 bases; unmatched junction bases: 2. This CDR3 is built from 13 residues. CDR3 loop: CASSRDRDNTIYF. The DNA for the CDR3 is TGTGCCAGCAGCCGGGACAGGGACAACACCATATATTTT.

This clonotype was counted many times. This rearrangement joins TRBV11-2 to TRBJ2-2; no clear D. Trimming stripped 6 bases from V and 3 bases from J, with 14 bases between. This CDR3 contains 15 residues. Germline-derived CDR1 and CDR2 are SGHAT and FQNNGV. The CDR3 coding sequence is TGTGCCAGCAGACTTACCGACTCCTACACCGGGGAGCTGTTTTTT. It is translated as CASRLTDSYTGELFF.

This clonotype was seen a few times. The CDR3 loop reads CASSLSSDTQYF. The CDR3 DNA follows: TGTGCCAGCAGCTTATCGTCAGATACGCAGTATTTT. The V and J genes are TRBV11-2 and TRBJ2-3; D not resolved. Trimming took 2 bases from V and 4 from J, leaving 4 bases between them. The germline CDR1 and CDR2 sequences are SGHAT and FQNNGV. The CDR3 covers 12 residues. The variable domain in full, completed from reference TRBV11-2 and TRBJ2-3, reads EAGVAQSPRYKIIEKRQSVAFWCNPISGHATLYWYQQILGQGPKLLIQFQNNGVVDDSQLPKDRFSAERLKGVDSTLKIQPAKLEDSAVYLCASSLSSDTQYFGPGTRLTVL.

This clonotype was picked up many times. V and J are TRBV11-2 and TRBJ2-1; 8 bases line up with TRBD2. The J segment lost 10 bases and the V segment lost 5 bases, leaving 19 bases of the junction unmatched. Per the germline V gene, CDR1 is SGHAT and CDR2 is FQNNGV. CDR3 size: 17 residues. CDR3 amino acids: CASSKLETSATTGEQFF. As DNA, the CDR3 is TGTGCCAGCAGCAAATTGGAGACTAGCGCGACGACGGGGGAGCAGTTCTTC.

This clonotype has at least ten counts. The gene calls are TRBV29-1 and TRBJ2-7, with 9 bases lining up with TRBD2. Trimming took 4 bases from V and 6 from J; bases not matched to a gene: 10. The CDR3 runs 14 residues. Germline V gene lookup returns CDR1 SQVTM and CDR2 ANQGSEA. The CDR3 sequence is CSVAAGTSKGEQYF. The CDR3 DNA follows: TGCAGCGTTGCAGCCGGGACTAGCAAAGGCGAGCAGTACTTC.

Only a few counts were recorded for this clonotype. V is TRBV2 and J is TRBJ1-2; D is possibly TRBD1 (6 bases). There are 11 residues in the CDR3. CDR1 is SNHLY, CDR2 FYNNEI, per germline. Trimming took 7 bases from V and 11 from J, leaving 14 bases between them. The CDR3 bases are TGTGCCAGCAAGGGCAGGGGAAGATACACCTTC. This gives the protein CASKGRGRYTF.